These 30 T cell receptor beta chains came from one sample sequenced in a study of OX40 agonist ivuxolimab in advanced cancers. Produced via immunoSEQ multiplex PCR; TCRdb's table is partial and in-frame only. The sample holds about 89,000 clones; over 75% are singletons and the top ten take more than 0.25%. This specimen was CD4+ or CD8+ T cells sorted from blood, taken in a trial of the OX40 agonist ivuxolimab. Receptor source: an adult with an advanced solid tumor such as melanoma, head and neck, liver or kidney cancer.

This sequence joins TRBV10-3 and TRBJ2-4; 7 bases map to TRBD1. The CDR3 length is 16 residues. The J segment lost 0 bases and the V segment lost 4 bases, leaving 6 bases of the junction unmatched. CDR1 and CDR2 (germline): ENHRY, SYGVKD. CDR3 DNA: TGTGCCATCAGTGCCTCTGGGACAGTAGCCAAAAACATTCAGTACTTC. Translated, it gives CAISASGTVAKNIQYF.

V gene TRBV6-6 combines with J gene TRBJ2-2; D is unclear. V was clipped by 7 bases and J by 4 bases, with 10 bases between them. Germline V CDR1 and CDR2: MNHNY, SVGAGI (reference sequence). This CDR3 contains 13 residues. The CDR3 is CASKYPGTGELFF. CDR3 sequence (DNA): TGTGCCAGCAAATACCCGGGCACCGGGGAGCTGTTTTTT.

The rearrangement uses TRBV29-1 and TRBJ2-3; no reliable D call. Between the trimmed V and J ends, which lost 5 bases and 2 bases, there was a span of 11 bases. CDR1 is SQVTM and CDR2 is ANQGSEA in the germline V gene. The CDR3 extends over 13 amino acids. The CDR3 DNA follows: TGCAGCGTTCGGAACAGACACACAGATACGCAGTATTTT. The encoded protein is CSVRNRHTDTQYF.

This chain joins TRBV19 and TRBJ2-3, with D tentatively TRBD2 (5 bases). The CDR3 sequence is 15 residues long. Germline CDR1 is LNHDA and CDR2 is SQIVND (reference sequence). V lost 3 bases, J lost 0 bases, and 10 bases lay in between. The CDR3: CASSMTIASTDTQYF. The CDR3 DNA is TGTGCCAGTAGTATGACTATAGCTAGCACAGATACGCAGTATTTT. The variable domain in full, with the rest retrieved from reference TRBV19 and TRBJ2-3, is DGGITQSPKYLFRKEGQNVTLSCEQNLNHDAMYWYRQDPGQGLRLIYYSQIVNDFQKGDIAEGYSVSREKKESFPLTVTSAQKNPTAFYLCASSMTIASTDTQYFGPGTRLTVL.

The sample holds one count of this clone. J is TRBJ2-5 and V is TRBV5-4, with D tentatively TRBD1 or TRBD2 (5 bases each). V lost 3 bases to trimming and J lost 1 base, with 7 bases between them. This CDR3 spans 13 amino acids. Germline CDR1 reads SGHNT; CDR2 reads YYREEE (reference sequence). The CDR3 loop is CASSSGTQETQYF. The DNA of the CDR3 is TGTGCCAGCAGCTCGGGGACCCAAGAGACCCAGTACTTC. Complete variable domain (other parts from reference TRBV5-4 and TRBJ2-5): ETGVTQSPTHLIKTRGQQVTLRCSSQSGHNTVSWYQQALGQGPQFIFQYYREEENGRGNFPPRFSGLQFPNYSSELNVNALELDDSALYLCASSSGTQETQYFGPGTRLLVL.

The rearrangement joins TRBV19 to TRBJ2-7; 8 bases are a match to TRBD2. Unmatched junction bases numbered 17, after V lost 11 bases and J lost 2 bases. The CDR3 is 16 amino acids. Germline V lookup: CDR1 LNHDA, CDR2 SQIVND (reference sequence). CDR3 sequence (DNA): TGTGCCTGCAGCCGTGGGCTAGCGGGTGACCCCTACGAGCAGTACTTC. Protein product: CACSRGLAGDPYEQYF.

The chain employs TRBV27 and TRBJ1-2; no firm D call. The CDR3 covers 14 residues. The germline V gene encodes CDR1 MNHEY and CDR2 SMNVEV (reference sequence). V dropped 3 bases and J dropped 2 bases, with 10 bases sitting between them. The CDR3 DNA reads as TGTGCCAGCAGTTTGGACCCCCGCAACTATGGCTACACCTTC. Encoded protein: CASSLDPRNYGYTF.

V gene TRBV6-1 combines with J gene TRBJ1-2, with D possibly matching TRBD1 (6 bases). Germline CDR1 MNHNS, CDR2 SASEGT. The CDR3 length is 15 residues. V gave up 4 bases and J gave up 3 bases, with 15 bases separating them. CDR3 region: CASSGRGQTYYGYTF. In DNA form, the CDR3 reads TGTGCCAGCAGTGGTCGGGGACAAACGTACTATGGCTACACCTTC.

This rearrangement joins TRBV7-2 to TRBJ2-3; 15 nucleotides line up with TRBD2. V lost 4 bases, J lost 9 bases, and 5 bases stayed unmatched. CDR1 and CDR2 (germline): SGHTA, FQGNSA. The CDR3 is 15 residues long. The chain's CDR3 is CASSSGLAGGGTQYF. The CDR3 DNA reads TGTGCCAGCAGCTCGGGACTAGCGGGGGGAGGCACGCAGTATTTT.

The V call is TRBV15, the J call TRBJ2-3; 9 nucleotides agree with TRBD2. J lost 1 base, V lost 3 bases, and 2 bases had no gene match. The CDR3 consists of 15 residues. The V gene's germline CDR1 is LNHNV and CDR2 YYDKDF (reference sequence). The CDR3 sequence: CATSRSSGGTDTQYF. CDR3 nucleotide sequence: TGTGCCACCAGCAGGTCTAGCGGGGGCACAGATACGCAGTATTTT. Looking up the rest from reference TRBV15 and TRBJ2-3 gives the full variable domain: DAMVIQNPRYQVTQFGKPVTLSCSQTLNHNVMYWYQQKSSQAPKLLFHYYDKDFNNEADTPDNFQSRRPNTSFCFLDIRSPGLGDTAMYLCATSRSSGGTDTQYFGPGTRLTVL.

The J gene is TRBJ2-1, the V gene TRBV6-5; maybe TRBD2 (5 bases). The germline V and J ends were trimmed by 6 bases and 8 bases, with 11 bases remaining between them. CDR1 MNHEY and CDR2 SVGAGI come from the germline V gene. The CDR3 has 12 residues. The CDR3 loop reads CASSTSRDEQFF. The CDR3 bases are TGTGCCAGCAGCACCTCGCGGGATGAGCAGTTCTTC.

The V and J genes are TRBV30 and TRBJ2-1; D possibly corresponds to TRBD2 (5 bases). Germline V gene data show CDR1 as GTSNPN and CDR2 as SVGIG (reference sequence). The CDR3 is 10 amino acids. V dropped 6 bases and J dropped 10 bases, with 10 bases sitting between them. CDR3: CACFPGEQFF. DNA of the CDR3: TGTGCCTGCTTCCCGGGAGAGCAGTTCTTC.

CDR3 nucleotide sequence: TGCGCCAGCAGCTTGGTAGGGGGCGCGGTTGGAAAACTGTTTTTT. As protein: CASSLVGGAVGKLFF. The chain carries TRBV5-1 and TRBJ1-4, with TRBD1 matching 7 bases. In germline, CDR1 is SGHRS, CDR2 YFSETQ. V dropped 0 bases and J dropped 10; count of bases not matched to a gene: 9. The length of the CDR3 is 15 residues.

The genes are TRBV11-3 and TRBJ2-2; a weak D match, TRBD2 (5 bases). The CDR3 extends over 14 amino acids. Trimming left V 2 bases short and J 4 bases short, with 8 bases between. CDR1 is SGHNT, CDR2 YENEEA, per germline. CDR3 loop: CASSLSGITGELFF. The CDR3 bases are TGTGCCAGCAGCTTATCCGGGATCACCGGGGAGCTGTTTTTT.

This clone was seen a single time. This chain connects TRBV25-1 to TRBJ1-4; the D gene is possibly TRBD1 (5 bases). The length of the CDR3 is 14 residues. With 3 bases removed from V and 5 bases from J, the gap between germline ends came to 10 bases. Germline lookup yields CDR1 MGHDK and CDR2 SYGVNS. CDR3 sequence reads: CASSDWGLNEKLFF. CDR3 nucleotide sequence: TGTGCCAGCAGTGATTGGGGGTTGAATGAAAAACTGTTTTTT.

The rearrangement links TRBV10-2 to TRBJ2-2; D is possibly TRBD2 (7 bases). The V gene's germline CDR1 is WSHSY and CDR2 SAAADI. This CDR3 is built from 15 residues. V lost 7 bases, J lost 4 bases, and 16 bases lay in between. CDR3 coding DNA: TGCGCCAGCAACGGAGGGGGGGGAGGCACCGGGGAGCTGTTTTTT. Its translation is CASNGGGGGTGELFF.

This clone was seen only once. The chain is built from TRBV19 and TRBJ2-1, with 12 bases fitting TRBD2. The CDR3 extends over 15 amino acids. Germline V gene sequence: CDR1 LNHDA, CDR2 SQIVND (reference sequence). Germline trimming cut 6 bases from V and 8 bases from J; bases unmatched to any gene: 8. The CDR3 protein is CASSPTGLAGHEQFF. The DNA of the CDR3 is TGTGCCAGTAGCCCTACTGGACTAGCGGGACATGAGCAGTTCTTC.

V usage is TRBV6-5 and J usage is TRBJ1-5, with D unclear. The CDR3 sequence is 14 residues long. CDR1 and CDR2 (germline): MNHEY, SVGAGI. Trimming cost V 7 bases and J 0 bases, with 10 bases left between them. The CDR3 DNA sequence: TGTGCCAGCACCCGGGAGAATAGCAATCAGCCCCAGCATTTT. Amino acid sequence: CASTRENSNQPQHF.

A word on this clone: Likely a read error: the CDR3 ends without its conserved phenylalanine or tryptophan. This sequence joins TRBV30 and TRBJ1-1, with TRBD1 matching over 8 bases. Germline V gene lookup returns CDR1 GTSNPN and CDR2 SVGIG (reference sequence). The CDR3 is 15 amino acids. J was trimmed by 0 bases and V by 3 bases; bases with no gene match: 6. The CDR3 DNA reads TGTGCCTGGAGACCGACAGGGGTTCTGAACACTGAAGCTTTCCTT. Protein sequence: CAWRPTGVLNTEAFL.

The chain carries TRBV4-3 and TRBJ1-1, with TRBD1 matching over 7 bases. V shed 1 base and J 6 bases; nucleotides not matched to a gene: 8. CDR1 is LGHNA and CDR2 is YSLEER in the germline V gene. The CDR3 consists of 15 residues. The CDR3 DNA follows: TGCGCCAGCAGCCAAGCACCAGACAGGGTCGCTGAAGCTTTCTTT. Translating it yields CASSQAPDRVAEAFF.

This clone has just a few counts. The chain recombines TRBV6-5 with TRBJ1-1; TRBD1 might be the D (5 bases). Germline V gene lookup returns CDR1 MNHEY and CDR2 SVGAGI. V gave up 11 bases and J gave up 6 bases, with 16 bases separating them. The length of the CDR3 is 12 residues. The CDR3 bases are TGTGCCGCCCGGCGGAGGGGCGCTGAAGCTTTCTTT. Translation: CAARRRGAEAFF.

This chain connects TRBV25-1 to TRBJ2-7; D remains unclear. The CDR3 sequence is 13 residues long. V lost 6 bases to trimming and J lost 3 bases, with 12 bases between them. Per the germline V gene, CDR1 is MGHDK and CDR2 is SYGVNS. The CDR3 nucleotides read TGTGCCAGCAGGACAAGGGTCAGCTACGAGCAGTACTTC. It translates to CASRTRVSYEQYF.

This clone showed up just a few times. The V call is TRBV7-2, the J call TRBJ2-3; D is unresolved. The V end lost 3 bases, the J end lost 0 bases, and 7 bases lay between the germline ends. The CDR3 contains 14 residues. CDR1 is SGHTA and CDR2 is FQGNSA in the germline V gene. The CDR3 DNA follows: TGTGCCAGCAGCTTGCGGATTAGCACAGATACGCAGTATTTT. Its protein is CASSLRISTDTQYF.

V gene TRBV6-1 combines with J gene TRBJ2-7, with 8 positions matching TRBD1. The CDR3 runs to 13 residues. Germline trimming cut 8 bases from V and 4 bases from J; bases unmatched to any gene: 7. The germline V gene has CDR1 MNHNS and CDR2 SASEGT. The CDR3: CASDRGLVYEQYF. The DNA of the CDR3 is TGTGCCAGCGACAGGGGATTGGTGTACGAGCAGTACTTC.

This rearrangement joins TRBV10-3 to TRBJ1-2, with a possible D match to TRBD1 (5 bases). The germline V gene has CDR1 ENHRY and CDR2 SYGVKD. V was pared by 0 bases and J by 4 bases, with 15 bases between. This CDR3 is 16 amino acids long. CDR3 loop: CAISESAGQPVYGYTF. The DNA for the CDR3 is TGTGCCATCAGTGAGTCGGCAGGGCAGCCCGTCTATGGCTACACCTTC.

The table lists this clone with a few counts. The chain recombines TRBV25-1 with TRBJ1-2; no definite D call. Trimming removed 8 bases at V and 4 bases at J, with 14 bases between. The CDR3 is 13 amino acids. Per the germline V gene, CDR1 is MGHDK and CDR2 is SYGVNS. The CDR3 DNA reads TGTGCCAGCCGTGGTTTGTACCGCTATGGCTACACCTTC. Protein product: CASRGLYRYGYTF.

Here the CDR3 reads CASSYVGQGINEQYF. The CDR3 DNA reads as TGTGCCAGCAGTTACGTGGGACAGGGGATCAACGAGCAGTACTTC. This chain connects TRBV6-6 to TRBJ2-7, with 10 bases fitting TRBD1. There are 15 residues in the CDR3. In germline, CDR1 is MNHNY, CDR2 SVGAGI (reference sequence). V shed 2 bases and J 5 bases; nucleotides not matched to a gene: 6.

This chain uses TRBV28 with TRBJ2-3, with 7 bases that match TRBD2. CDR1 and CDR2 from the germline V gene are MDHEN and SYDVKM. The CDR3 is 14 residues long. V lost 6 bases to trimming and J lost 2 bases; unmatched junction nucleotides: 5. CDR3 amino acids: CASSRGGTTDTQYF. The DNA of the CDR3 is TGTGCCAGCAGCCGCGGGGGAACCACAGATACGCAGTATTTT. Filled out from reference TRBV28 and TRBJ2-3, the complete variable domain reads DVKVTQSSRYLVKRTGEKVFLECVQDMDHENMFWYRQDPGLGLRLIYFSYDVKMKEKGDIPEGYSVSREKKERFSLILESASTNQTSMYLCASSRGGTTDTQYFGPGTRLTVL.

The CDR3 sequence: CASSFEFRGGAETQYF. The CDR3 region has the DNA TGTGCCAGCAGCTTCGAGTTTCGCGGGGGGGCAGAGACCCAGTACTTC. The V and J genes are TRBV5-8 and TRBJ2-5; 9 positions agree with TRBD2. The length of the CDR3 is 16 residues. V shed 2 bases and J 4 bases; nucleotides not matched to a gene: 9. CDR1 and CDR2 from the germline V gene are SGHTS and YDEGEE.

The J gene is TRBJ2-7, the V gene TRBV21-1; the DNA was not compared with TRBD1, the D call given in the table. TRBV21-1 is deemed a pseudogene. This CDR3 has 14 residues. The CDR3 coding sequence is TGTGCCAGCAGCAAAGCTGCGGACAGTGATGAGCAGTACTTC. It yields the protein CASSKAADSDEQYF.